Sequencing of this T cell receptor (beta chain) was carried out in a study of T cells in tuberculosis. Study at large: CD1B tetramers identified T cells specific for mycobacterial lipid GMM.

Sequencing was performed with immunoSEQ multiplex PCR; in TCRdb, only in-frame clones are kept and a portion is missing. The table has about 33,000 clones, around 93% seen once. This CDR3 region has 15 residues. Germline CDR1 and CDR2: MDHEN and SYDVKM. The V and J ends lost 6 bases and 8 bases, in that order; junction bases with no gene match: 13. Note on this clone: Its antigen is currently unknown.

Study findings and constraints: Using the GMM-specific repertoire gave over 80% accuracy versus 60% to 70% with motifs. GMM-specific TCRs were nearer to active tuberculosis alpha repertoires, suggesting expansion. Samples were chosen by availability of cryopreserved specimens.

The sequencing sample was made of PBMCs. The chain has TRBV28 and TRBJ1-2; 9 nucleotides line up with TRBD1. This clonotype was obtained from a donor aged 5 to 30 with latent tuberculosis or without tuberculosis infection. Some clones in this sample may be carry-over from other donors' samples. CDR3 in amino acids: CASSSGQGLLRGYTF. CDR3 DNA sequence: TGTGCCAGCAGCTCCGGACAGGGGCTATTGAGGGGCTACACCTTC.